A single sample is the source of the 19 T cell receptor beta chains below, sequenced in a study of identical twins. TCRdb itself ran the 5' RACE reads through MiXCR, one entry per CDR3 protein. The table has around 340,000 distinct CDR3 sequences, 9% to 10% seen once. Sequenced material: naive T cells sorted from blood. These receptor sequences come from a woman aged 50 to 60 in good health.

V and J are TRBV18 and TRBJ2-1; 7 nucleotides agree with TRBD2. The J segment lost 1 base and the V segment lost 3 bases, leaving 9 bases of the junction unmatched. The CDR3 loop spans 17 amino acids. From germline, CDR1 is KGHSH and CDR2 LQKENI. The CDR3 DNA is TGTGCCAGCTCACCCCTGGGCGCGGGAGTGTCCTACAATGAGCAGTTCTTC. It encodes CASSPLGAGVSYNEQFF.

This clonotype turned up a few times. V is TRBV12-3 or TRBV12-4 and J is TRBJ1-5, with D uncertain. The CDR3 length is 13 residues. V lost 7 bases and J 1 base, leaving 8 bases between the germline ends. The CDR3 reads CASTYDSNQPQHF. CDR3 coding DNA: TGTGCCAGCACCTATGACAGCAATCAGCCCCAGCATTTT.

This clonotype has just a few counts. The chain couples TRBV4-1 to TRBJ2-1; a weak D match, TRBD2 (6 bases). The CDR3 runs 17 residues. Germline CDR1 MGHRA, CDR2 YSYEKL. V lost 0 bases and J lost 3, with 15 bases in between. DNA of the CDR3: TGCGCCAGCAGCCAAGACCCCCGGGGGAAACACTACAATGAGCAGTTCTTC. This translates into CASSQDPRGKHYNEQFF.

This clonotype was recorded a few times. The genes are TRBV5-1 and TRBJ2-5, with 10 bases matching TRBD2. This CDR3 is built from 12 residues. Germline V CDR1 and CDR2: SGHRS, YFSETQ. The V segment lost 8 bases and the J segment 6 bases; nucleotides outside the gene matches: 4. As DNA, the CDR3 is TGCGCCAGTACTAGCGGGATAAAGACCCAGTACTTC. Translated, it gives CASTSGIKTQYF. Drawing the rest from reference TRBV5-1 and TRBJ2-5, the complete variable domain is KAGVTQTPRYLIKTRGQQVTLSCSPISGHRSVSWYQQTPGQGLQFLFEYFSETQRNKGNFPGRFSGRQFSNSRSEMNVSTLELGDSALYLCASTSGIKTQYFGPGTRLLVL.

This clonotype was seen many times. V usage is TRBV5-6 and J usage is TRBJ2-1; D possibly corresponds to TRBD2 (7 bases). V lost 4 bases, J lost 8 bases, and 13 bases lay in between. The CDR3 loop spans 13 amino acids. Looked up from germline, CDR1 is SGHDT and CDR2 is YYEEEE. The CDR3 loop reads CASSTGGLDEQFF. CDR3 sequence (DNA): TGTGCCAGCAGCACGGGGGGCCTTGATGAGCAGTTCTTC.

This clonotype has only a few counts. This chain connects TRBV11-2 to TRBJ2-7; D unclear. CDR3 length: 15 amino acids. The V and J ends lost 1 base and 1 base respectively, with 11 bases between them. The germline gives CDR1 SGHAT, CDR2 FQNNGV. The CDR3 bases are TGTGCCAGCAGCTTAGCCCCCAAAGGGTCCTACGAGCAGTACGTC. Its translation: CASSLAPKGSYEQYV.

This clonotype has at least ten counts. The rearrangement uses TRBV29-1 and TRBJ2-7; D is uncertain. CDR3 size: 11 residues. The ends were cut back, 4 bases at V and 3 bases at J, with 7 bases in the middle. Germline values: CDR1 SQVTM, CDR2 ANQGSEA. CDR3 amino acids: CSVAFGYEQYV. CDR3 DNA sequence: TGCAGCGTTGCGTTTGGCTACGAGCAGTACGTC.

This clonotype showed up many times. V and J are TRBV4-1 and TRBJ2-7, with D perhaps matching TRBD1 or TRBD2 (5 bases each). Germline values: CDR1 MGHRA, CDR2 YSYEKL. With 4 bases removed from V and 3 bases from J, the gap between germline ends came to 10 bases. CDR3 length: 13 residues. The CDR3 here is CASSPRDLYEQYF. Written as DNA, the CDR3 is TGCGCCAGCAGCCCCAGGGACCTCTACGAGCAGTACTTC.

The chain links TRBV18 to TRBJ2-1; D possibly corresponds to TRBD1 (6 bases). The germline gives CDR1 KGHSH, CDR2 LQKENI. The CDR3 loop spans 16 amino acids. Between the trimmed V and J ends, which lost 8 bases and 4 bases, there was a span of 21 bases. The CDR3 sequence is CASRIDRDTSYNEQFF. CDR3 coding DNA: TGTGCCAGCCGGATCGACCGGGACACTTCGTACAATGAGCAGTTCTTC.

This clonotype appeared many times. The V call is TRBV21-1, the J call TRBJ2-7; the table's D call of TRBD2 was not tested on the DNA. TRBV21-1 is a documented pseudogene. The CDR3 is made up of 21 amino acids. The CDR3 loop reads CASSKGGVTGLAGRRAYEQYF. The CDR3 DNA is TGTGCCAGCAGCAAGGGGGGAGTGACAGGATTAGCGGGGAGACGGGCCTACGAGCAGTACTTC.

This clonotype was detected many times. V gene TRBV12-3 or TRBV12-4 combines with J gene TRBJ2-7, with 9 bases lining up with TRBD2. This CDR3 region has 13 residues. The junction had 2 bases not matched to a gene; V was cut back by 3 bases and J by 5 bases. The CDR3 DNA sequence: TGTGCCAGCAGTTTTCGGACTAGCGACGAGCAGTACGTC. This gives the protein CASSFRTSDEQYV.

Here the CDR3 reads CATSDLGHYNEQFF. CDR3 sequence (DNA): TGTGCCACCAGTGATTTGGGGCACTACAATGAGCAGTTCTTC. The rearrangement uses TRBV24-1 and TRBJ2-1; D unresolved. Germline V CDR1 and CDR2: KGHDR, SFDVKD. CDR3 length: 14 residues. The V and J ends lost 0 bases and 3 bases respectively, with 5 bases between them.

This CDR3 is CSVGHESNQPQHF. The CDR3 DNA follows: TGCAGCGTCGGACATGAGAGCAATCAGCCCCAGCATTTT. The chain carries TRBV29-1 and TRBJ1-5; D may be TRBD1 (5 bases). Deletions cut 6 bases from V and 1 base from J, with 10 bases between. This CDR3 has 13 residues. Germline CDR1 reads SQVTM; CDR2 reads ANQGSEA.

The V gene is TRBV19, the J gene TRBJ1-1; 7 bases agree with TRBD1. This CDR3 is 13 amino acids long. Germline CDR1 is LNHDA and CDR2 is SQIVND (reference sequence). J gave up 4 bases and V 5 bases, and 4 bases lay outside the gene matches. CDR3 bases: TGTGCCAGTAGTCGAACAGGGGCCACTGAAGCTTTCTTT. Protein product: CASSRTGATEAFF.

This clonotype has at least ten counts. The chain links TRBV29-1 to TRBJ2-7, with D hard to call. Germline-derived CDR1 and CDR2 are SQVTM and ANQGSEA. The V gene lost 5 bases and the J gene lost 3 bases, with 11 bases spanning the gap. CDR3 length: 12 amino acids. The CDR3 here is CSVLDGSYEQYF. In DNA form, the CDR3 reads TGCAGCGTTCTGGACGGTAGCTACGAGCAGTACTTC.

This clonotype was detected a few times. The rearrangement joins TRBV6-7 to TRBJ2-5; D perhaps matches TRBD1 (6 bases). TRBV6-7 qualifies as an ORF whose function is uncertain. This CDR3 is built from 14 residues. V was cut by 2 bases and J by 2 bases, with 9 bases left in between. The CDR3 nucleotides read TGTGCCAGCAGTTACCCAGGACAGCAAGAGACCCAGTACTTC. Amino acids: CASSYPGQQETQYF.

The table lists this clonotype with a few counts. This chain connects TRBV6-5 to TRBJ2-5; D tentatively reads TRBD1 or TRBD2 (5 bases each). Germline V gene lookup returns CDR1 MNHEY and CDR2 SVGAGI. CDR3 size: 15 residues. Trimming stripped 6 bases from V and 2 bases from J, with 16 bases between. The CDR3: CASSHPRGGQETQYF. CDR3 in DNA: TGTGCCAGCAGCCATCCGAGGGGTGGGCAAGAGACCCAGTACTTC.

This clonotype has only a few counts. The V and J genes are TRBV5-1 and TRBJ1-5; the D gene is possibly TRBD1 (5 bases). CDR3 size: 16 residues. Trimming removed 0 bases from V and 4 bases from J, with 14 bases in between. Germline assignment: CDR1 SGHRS and CDR2 YFSETQ. The CDR3 reads CASSLGGLGSNQPQHF. The DNA for the CDR3 is TGCGCCAGCAGCTTGGGGGGCCTGGGCAGTAATCAGCCCCAGCATTTT.

This chain joins TRBV25-1 and TRBJ2-7; 7 positions match TRBD1. The germline V gene encodes CDR1 MGHDK and CDR2 SYGVNS. The CDR3 consists of 12 residues. V lost 8 bases and J lost 3; bases outside the gene matches: 4. The chain's CDR3 is CASQGQSYEQYV. The CDR3 bases are TGTGCCAGCCAGGGACAGAGCTACGAGCAGTACGTC.